The entry that follows covers one TCR beta chain sequence. Its antigen remains unidentified. Through a sample-barcoded 5' primer and a J-beta primer mix, a second PCR was run for about 6 to 11 cycles. A template-switch adaptor with 12 random nucleotides tagged each cDNA molecule. TCRdb passed the 5' RACE reads through MiXCR, listing each CDR3 protein once. The repertoire holds about 830,000 distinct CDR3 sequences, with 60% to 80% as singletons. The sample comes from a study of blood T cells in healthy people across ages. Points from the study as a whole: Relative to aged donors, long-lived donors carried more naive CD4+ cells and displayed higher diversity.

In germline, CDR1 is DFQATT, CDR2 SNEGSKA (reference sequence). CDR3 length: 12 residues. The V gene lost 4 bases and the J gene lost 1 base, with 6 bases spanning the gap. Sequenced material: blood. The sequence was obtained from a man aged 30 to 45 in good health. V is TRBV20-1 and J is TRBJ2-3, with D perhaps TRBD2 (6 bases). CDR3 nucleotides: TGCAGTGCTACGGGGGGCACAGATACGCAGTATTTT. Protein: CSATGGTDTQYF.